Listed here are 20 T cell receptor beta chains from one sample, sequenced in a study of identical twins. TCRdb redid the calling of the 5' RACE reads with MiXCR, one entry per CDR3 protein. This table holds 400,000 to 600,000 distinct CDR3 sequences, under 25% found once. This sample was shared with a second study, whose subject was yellow fever vaccine responses in identical twins.

The sample consisted of CD4+ T cells sorted from blood. These TCRs come from a woman between 18 and 29 years old in good health.

This clonotype was counted a few times. The V call is TRBV7-8, the J call TRBJ2-2; 10 bases line up with TRBD2. Trimming cost V 5 bases and J 6 bases; bases outside gene matches: 12. The CDR3 is 17 residues long. From germline, CDR1 is SGHVS and CDR2 FQNEAQ. The CDR3 nucleotides read TGTGCCAGCAGCCCCTCTACCTTCGGGACTAGCGCCGGGGAGCTGTTTTTT. Protein product: CASSPSTFGTSAGELFF.

V usage is TRBV10-3 and J usage is TRBJ2-2; 9 bases agree with TRBD1. The CDR3 extends over 17 amino acids. The V gene end was trimmed by 6 bases and the J gene end by 1 base; junction bases not matched to a gene: 9. CDR1 is ENHRY, CDR2 SYGVKD, per germline. The DNA for the CDR3 is TGTGCCATCAGGTGGGGACAGGGAGTTTTGAACACCGGGGAGCTGTTTTTT. Its translation is CAIRWGQGVLNTGELFF.

The chain carries TRBV29-1 and TRBJ2-1, with TRBD2 matching 7 bases. The CDR3 consists of 12 residues. V was clipped by 6 bases and J by 4 bases; unmatched bases: 3. Germline loops: CDR1 SQVTM, CDR2 ANQGSEA. CDR3 protein: CSVRELYNEQFF. In DNA form, the CDR3 reads TGCAGCGTGCGGGAGTTGTACAATGAGCAGTTCTTC.

This clonotype turned up a few times. The chain joins TRBV28 to TRBJ2-7, with D maybe TRBD2 (6 bases). V was cut by 5 bases and J by 2 bases, with 13 bases left in between. This CDR3 is built from 14 residues. CDR1 is MDHEN, CDR2 SYDVKM, per germline. CDR3 DNA sequence: TGTGCCAGCAGTCCCGGGACTCCGACCTACGAGCAGTACGTC. Translated, it gives CASSPGTPTYEQYV.

V is TRBV20-1 and J is TRBJ2-6; D is unclear. The CDR3 has 15 residues. V was clipped by 4 bases and J by 4 bases, with 14 bases between them. CDR1 and CDR2 from the germline V gene are DFQATT and SNEGSKA (reference sequence). CDR3 region: CSATGLLLGANVLTF. CDR3 nucleotide sequence: TGCAGTGCTACGGGTCTCTTACTGGGGGCCAACGTCCTGACTTTC.

The rearrangement uses TRBV6-5 and TRBJ1-2; a possible D gene is TRBD1 (6 bases). The CDR3 has 16 residues. Germline V gene data show CDR1 as MNHEY and CDR2 as SVGAGI. V lost 2 bases to trimming and J lost 0 bases, with 13 bases between them. The CDR3 sequence is CASSYLPTGSNYGYTF. The CDR3 bases are TGTGCCAGCAGTTACCTACCGACAGGTTCTAACTATGGCTACACCTTC.

This clonotype was detected a few times. The chain joins TRBV7-8 to TRBJ2-7; 11 positions match TRBD2. Losses at the gene ends were 5 bases for V and 5 bases for J; bases not matched to a gene: 5. Germline V gene data show CDR1 as SGHVS and CDR2 as FQNEAQ. This CDR3 contains 14 residues. CDR3 nucleotide sequence: TGTGCCAGCAGCCCTACTAGCGGGAGCCACGAGCAGTACTTC. The encoded protein is CASSPTSGSHEQYF. Complete variable domain (other parts from reference TRBV7-8 and TRBJ2-7): GAGVSQSPRYKVAKRGQDVALRCDPISGHVSLFWYQQALGQGPEFLTYFQNEAQLDKSGLPSDRFFAERPEGSVSTLKIQRTQQEDSAVYLCASSPTSGSHEQYFGPGTRLTVT.

In its sample, this clonotype was seen many times. This CDR3 is CASSLQGGRETQYF. CDR3 in DNA: TGCGCCAGCAGCTTACAGGGAGGTCGGGAGACCCAGTACTTC. The gene calls are TRBV5-1 and TRBJ2-5; D tentatively fits TRBD1 or TRBD2 (6 bases each). The CDR3 sequence is 14 residues long. Germline V gives CDR1 SGHRS, CDR2 YFSETQ. The V end was cut by 2 bases, the J end by 5 bases, with 13 bases between.

This clonotype turned up a few times. The CDR3, as DNA: TGCGCCAGCAGCAAGGACGATGGGGGCAATCAGCCCCAGCATTTT. Its translation: CASSKDDGGNQPQHF. J is TRBJ1-5 and V is TRBV5-1, with D uncertain. This CDR3 is built from 15 residues. Trimming took 4 bases from V and 2 from J, leaving 13 bases between them. Germline lookup yields CDR1 SGHRS and CDR2 YFSETQ. The entire variable domain, with the rest obtained from reference TRBV5-1 and TRBJ1-5, is as follows: KAGVTQTPRYLIKTRGQQVTLSCSPISGHRSVSWYQQTPGQGLQFLFEYFSETQRNKGNFPGRFSGRQFSNSRSEMNVSTLELGDSALYLCASSKDDGGNQPQHFGDGTRLSIL.

This sequence joins TRBV24-1 and TRBJ2-2; 11 positions match TRBD1. Germline V gene sequence: CDR1 KGHDR, CDR2 SFDVKD. V lost 4 bases and J lost 4; bases outside the gene matches: 7. The CDR3 extends over 17 amino acids. The CDR3 reads CATSDLRTGGGTGELFF. In nucleotides, the CDR3 is TGTGCCACCAGTGACCTGCGGACAGGGGGCGGCACCGGGGAGCTGTTTTTT.

The rearrangement uses TRBV6-1 and TRBJ1-3; TRBD1 might be the D (5 bases). Germline loops: CDR1 MNHNS, CDR2 SASEGT. V lost 5 bases, J lost 13 bases, and 18 bases lay in between. This CDR3 spans 13 amino acids. The CDR3 protein is CASSTNRDVGIYF. CDR3 nucleotide sequence: TGTGCCAGCAGTACGAACCGGGACGTTGGAATATATTTT.

The chain is built from TRBV28 and TRBJ1-6; 10 bases match TRBD1. The CDR3 runs to 16 residues. Trimming removed 5 bases from V and 8 bases from J; junction bases left unmatched: 9. Germline-derived CDR1 and CDR2 are MDHEN and SYDVKM. The CDR3 coding sequence is TGTGCCAGCAGTCCTGGGACAGGGGCGACTTATTCACCCCTCCACTTT. Protein product: CASSPGTGATYSPLHF.

The chain is built from TRBV11-2 and TRBJ2-6; 10 bases map to TRBD1. Per the germline V gene, CDR1 is SGHAT and CDR2 is FQNNGV. The junction had 7 bases not matched to a gene; V was cut back by 5 bases and J by 0 bases. CDR3 size: 18 residues. The DNA of the CDR3 is TGTGCCAGCAGCCGACCGGGACAGGGGAACTCTGGGGCCAACGTCCTGACTTTC. Protein: CASSRPGQGNSGANVLTF.

This chain connects TRBV7-2 to TRBJ2-1; 7 bases match TRBD2. Germline V CDR1 and CDR2: SGHTA, FQGNSA. J was trimmed by 12 bases and V by 5 bases; bases with no gene match: 16. This CDR3 is 15 amino acids long. This CDR3 reads CASSDTYYGEGRQFF. The CDR3 nucleotides are TGTGCCAGCAGCGACACGTACTACGGGGAGGGACGGCAGTTCTTC.

This clonotype was seen a few times. This chain joins TRBV24-1 and TRBJ2-2; D perhaps matches TRBD2 (5 bases). V was cut by 1 base and J by 2 bases, with 22 bases left in between. Germline V lookup: CDR1 KGHDR, CDR2 SFDVKD. CDR3 length: 20 residues. The CDR3 DNA is TGTGCCACCAGTGATTTTAGAACAGCGGATCCTCAATTCAACACCGGGGAGCTGTTTTTT. This encodes CATSDFRTADPQFNTGELFF.

The chain has TRBV3-1 and TRBJ1-2; D is unresolved. Trimming shortened V by 4 bases and J by 8 bases, and 20 bases separated the two germline ends. The germline CDR1 and CDR2 sequences are LGHDT and YNNKEL (reference sequence). The CDR3 has 15 residues. The CDR3 loop reads CASSPVWNTLLGYTF. The CDR3 DNA is TGTGCCAGCAGCCCAGTTTGGAATACTTTGTTAGGCTACACCTTC.

V and J are TRBV24-1 and TRBJ2-2; D is unresolved. This CDR3 has 18 residues. Germline CDR1 reads KGHDR; CDR2 reads SFDVKD. Trimming left V 2 bases short and J 1 base short, with 16 bases between. The CDR3 sequence: CATSDSRRGGWNTGELFF. The CDR3 coding sequence is TGTGCCACCAGTGATTCCCGCAGAGGCGGTTGGAACACCGGGGAGCTGTTTTTT.

As DNA, the CDR3 is TGTGCCAGCGAGGACCGACGAGGAGGGGAAAAACTGTTTTTT. This sequence encodes CASEDRRGGEKLFF. J is TRBJ1-4 and V is TRBV10-3; D is uncertain. From germline, CDR1 is ENHRY and CDR2 SYGVKD. Trimming left V 10 bases short and J 8 bases short, with 20 bases between. The CDR3 is 14 amino acids.

The CDR3 sequence: CASSRGPLYEQYF. As DNA, the CDR3 is TGTGCCAGCAGCCGGGGACCACTCTACGAGCAGTACTTC. The V and J genes are TRBV9 and TRBJ2-7; D possibly matches TRBD1 or TRBD2 (5 bases each). This CDR3 is built from 13 residues. V shed 4 bases and J shed 3 bases, with 11 bases lying between them. Germline V gives CDR1 SGDLS, CDR2 YYNGEE.

As concerns this clonotype: This may be a read error, as it is one base from a much larger clone. The chain joins TRBV20-1 to TRBJ2-1; D may correspond to TRBD1 or TRBD2 (5 bases each). V was shortened by 3 bases and J by 2 bases, with 8 bases between the two germline ends. The CDR3 sequence is 13 residues long. From germline, CDR1 is DFQATT and CDR2 SNEGSKA (reference sequence). CDR3 in amino acids: CSASGAAYNEQFF. CDR3 DNA sequence: TGCAGTGCTAGCGGGGCGGCCTACAATGAGCAGTTCTTC.